The present T cell receptor beta chain was sequenced within a study of shared clonotypes between healthy human individuals (dated by TCRdb to 2020 to 2021). In the study overall: The cohort included a few men and a couple of women between 18 and 49 years of age. For each donor, CD4 naive and CD4 memory were each given three plates, CD8 naive was given two plates, and CD8 memory was given one plate. Blood TCR repertoires of a handful of healthy adults were deeply sequenced to estimate repertoire size and the extent of clonotype sharing between individuals. Leukapheresis yielded between about 0.8 and 9.5 billion PBMCs per donor. Different laboratories and diverse techniques were used to prepare libraries and sequence TCR repertoires, to increase sequencing depth and limit assay-specific biases.

In the case of this clone: It has no known antigen specificity. Base qualities were left out, and no much larger clone turns up one base away.

Using the deep immunoSEQ assay, TCR CDR3 regions were amplified from genomic DNA by multiplex PCR. Extracted genomic DNA from each cell subset was spread evenly across all wells of several immunoSEQ 96-well plates, with each plate serving as a replicate. For sorted subsets, around 200 ng genomic DNA, equal to about 30,000 T cell genomes, was loaded into each replicate PCR. The purified libraries were quantified using a Qubit 3.0 fluorometer, sized with a Bioanalyzer 2100, and then quantified again using the KAPA Library Quantification kit. Every immunoSEQ 96-well plate was sequenced on a dedicated single-read 150-cycle Illumina NextSeq 550 flow cell. In the authors' own workflow: Because the immunoSEQ output held only junctional sequences and lacked quality scores, the filtering could not match the filtering applied to full-length reads. To assign V/J genes and CDR3, sequences were annotated using PyIR, a Python wrapper for IgBLAST v1.9, with IMGT germline references. Any read was removed if the V/J assignment was weak (E-value above 1e-6), the CDR3 was missing, or the read contained stop codons, out-of-frame junctions, or ambiguous translated residues. V3J clonotypes were defined as sequences sharing an identical inferred V gene, J gene, and CDR3 amino acid sequence. Percentage overlap between repertoires was calculated by dividing the number of shared unique clonotypes by the size of the smaller repertoire. Repertoire richness was assessed with RTK rarefaction, the Chao1 estimator, and Recon v2.1 estimates of unobserved clonotypes. Generation probabilities were computed with OLGA for all TCRbeta clonotypes obtained by the gDNA method from several donors. Sourced from immuneACCESS, this table was stored by TCRdb with only in-frame sequences that have V and J called. A share of the clones is absent; for the studies checked, an unresolved V gene accounts for under half, and the remainder has no known explanation. D and trimming were read from the DNA, whereas the V and J calls and clone size are those reported in that table. Counted in this sample were 660,000 or so clones; 95% to 96% of them appeared once. The ten largest clones add up to approximately 0.12% of the sample.

For the CD8 naive samples, CD45RO-negative cells were positively selected for CCR7, yielding a CD45RA+CCR7+ population from which TemRA cells were excluded. The donors were healthy, HIV-negative adults with no recently reported acute infections or vaccinations. All donors were Caucasian adults living in Nashville, Tennessee, USA. Blood was collected by leukapheresis, and PBMCs were isolated by Ficoll-Histopaque density gradient centrifugation and then cryopreserved in liquid nitrogen vapor phase. Analytical flow cytometry was used to check the purity and quantity of every magnetically sorted T cell population. Each sorted fraction had its genomic DNA isolated and then quantified by UV absorbance on a Nanodrop 2000c. Summary of the overall study and its limitations: Sampling was restricted to blood, and TCR repertoires in tissues likely differ from the TCR repertoires found in blood. Incomplete sequencing was indicated by rarefaction of sorted-subset datasets, despite the large sequencing depth. The genetic and exposure-history diversity represented was limited by the small number of donors. When a handful of donors were compared, the shared fraction of clonotypes was 5% to 6.5% for naive CD4, 3.5% for naive CD8, more than 2% for memory CD4, and 0.35% to 0.4% for memory CD8. Higher generation probabilities were observed for clonotypes shared by all four sorted-subset donors than for non-shared clonotypes. Pairwise subsampling led to the expectation that sequencing depth would affect the degree of clonotype sharing among donors. Estimated clonotype richness was generally larger for naive than for memory subsets.

Clipping removes 1 base from V and 2 bases from J, with 2 as the unmatched junction base count. Looking up the germline V gene yields CDR1 SGHRS and CDR2 YFSETQ. There are 16 amino acids in the CDR3, from cysteine to phenylalanine inclusive. Left in the record is the CDR3 DNA by itself, 48 bases read in frame from the first base. The source is a woman aged 30 to 39 in good health. The rearrangement joined TRBV5-1 to TRBJ2-7, with 14 middle bases fitting TRBD2. Sequencing used naive CD8+ T cells sorted from blood. Sample cell subset or site, as interpreted from the label and publication: CD45RA+CCR7+. CDR3 region: CASSLSGLAGAYEQYF. Here is the DNA: TGCGCCAGCAGCTTGTCGGGACTAGCGGGGGCCTACGAGCAGTACTTC.